The present T cell receptor (beta chain) was sequenced within a study of cytomegalovirus exposure and HLA in healthy donors (TCRdb year 2017). Study-level background: According to an earlier analysis of a few hundred of the donors, about 179 million T cells yielded over 100 million unique TCR beta sequences and approximately 300 Gb of sequence data. An early release covering just under 650 HLA-typed donors comprised about 310 gigabases of sequencing data and tens of millions of unique TCR sequences. Among some 400 genotyped donors of the cohort, an average of roughly 230,000 unique TCR beta nucleotide sequences was sequenced per donor, of which 15% to 20% were non-productive. Alongside the repertoire data, information on donor age, sex, ethnicity and CMV serostatus was compiled. High-throughput TCR immunosequencing, statistical association of individual TCRs with disease status, and machine learning were combined to predict cytomegalovirus infection status. Four or five DR-DQ haplotypes were treated as single units for association and clustering because of strong linkage in the cohort. The aim of the study was to test whether cataloging public T cell receptors could identify signatures of past pathogen exposure. Of the approximately 400 genotyped donors, about 84% fell in the genetic ancestry cluster associated with self-reported Caucasian donors. In an earlier analysis of roughly 580 of the donors, high-throughput TCR beta sequencing was used to judge whether each TCR beta V gene segment behaved as functional or pseudogenic. A separate validation cohort of roughly 130 different subjects was used in addition to the approximately 700-subject first cohort. The study profiled the T cell repertoires of more than 500 subjects by immunosequencing and related them to cytomegalovirus serostatus. Class I and class II HLA loci were covered by the typing at four-digit resolution. All discovery cohort repertoires had been generated on a single sequencing platform. Typing coverage varied by locus: roughly 629-640 donors for A, B, C, DRB1 and DQB1; under 550 for DQA1; around 610 for DPA1; approximately 490 for DPB1. In the later analysis, no new phenotypic data were used to find candidate immune exposures; instead, reliance was placed on TCR beta sequences and their occurrence across donors. Genome-wide SNP genotypes for about 60% of the roughly 700 donors were used in a later genetic analysis, which treated that subset as a discovery cohort. In a later analysis, previously published TCR beta repertoires from 500 to 750 donors were re-analyzed and high-resolution HLA genotyping was added so that TCR occurrence patterns could be studied. Overall results and qualifications from the work: Only TCR beta chains were sequenced in this cohort, and the absence of alpha or paired-chain data limited detectable features. A later analysis associated 15,000 to 20,000 TCR beta sequences with specific HLA alleles at a false discovery rate of 0.05. In both the original and validation cohorts, the classifier was reported to diagnose cytomegalovirus status with high specificity and sensitivity. The authors suggested that the approach could potentially be generalized to other disease states and immunological phenotypes. In a later analysis, HLA-associated TCR beta chains showed more clonal expansion and lower generation probabilities than non-associated chains that were equally common. The 87-base-pair reads could not distinguish some IMGT-functional V segments, including TRBV6-2 and TRBV6-3, so those segments were excluded. In a later analysis, the rate of TCR association differed among HLA loci, with DRB1 alleles having the most associated TCRs and HLA-C alleles having the fewest. Because HLA typing was missing for some donors at each locus, association tests included only the typed subset. A later genetic analysis reported fewer N-insertions in productive TCRs among donors in an Asian-associated ancestry cluster than the roughly 650-donor mean. In vitro tests confirmed that a few of the cytomegalovirus-associated TCR beta chains recognize cytomegalovirus antigens. A further reported finding was that TCR beta sequences accurately predicted the HLA-A and HLA-B alleles for most subjects in the first cohort. Immune exposure information for the cohort was limited to CMV serostatus. According to a later analysis, most CMV-associated TCR beta chains appeared to be HLA-restricted, and the HLA associations seemed to be driven largely by CMV exposure. According to a later analysis, parvovirus B19, influenza, CMV and Epstein-Barr virus appeared linked to several top co-occurrence clusters. Correlated functional status among segregating V segments might be attributable to linkage disequilibrium, but an unknown experimental factor could not be ruled out. Around 16 rarely observed V segments, including chromosome 9 orphons, were excluded from the earlier analysis of some 590 of the donors because counts were too low. Presence/absence analyses assumed roughly uniform sequencing depth across donors, an assumption that may not hold. In an earlier analysis of some 550 of the donors, most TCR beta V segments were observed in productive rearrangements about 90% or about 30% of the time, broadly matching IMGT annotations. In the study, about 150 TCR beta chains were listed as associated with cytomegalovirus. A cluster of highly shared sequence variants was judged likely to represent a technical artifact of the sequencing pipeline. Assigning TCR associations to individual alleles was difficult when HLA alleles, especially DR and DQ, strongly co-occurred. V-gene and J-gene trimming of TCR beta chains was associated with a missense DCLRE1C variant in a later genetic analysis, and the association was replicated in an independent cohort. While some public TCRs were present in many individuals, most TCR sequences turned up only very rarely across donors.

Sequences LNHDA (CDR1) and SQIVND (CDR2) are obtained from the germline V gene (reference sequence). The junction carries 22 bases between V and J, which are trimmed by 6 bases and 11 bases respectively. The CDR3 starts with the cysteine, ends with the phenylalanine, and has 14 residues. The kept DNA is CDR3 alone, 42 bases in frame from the first base. The library was generated by the immunoSEQ multiplex PCR assay. A mixture of 60 forward primers for TCR Vbeta segments and 13 reverse primers for TCR Jbeta segments was used in the multiplex PCR. A multiplex PCR assay on genomic DNA amplified the CDR3 region of rearranged TCR beta genes. On the Illumina HiSeq System, the amplified TCR beta libraries were sequenced as 87-base-pair reads. The authors' pipeline ran thus. Across the 500 to 750 repertoires, a later analysis counted approximately 75 million unique TCR beta chains, around 10 million of which were shared by at least two donors. A nearest-neighbor algorithm error-corrected the raw reads and collapsed the reads into unique sequences, merging closely related sequences to remove PCR and sequencing errors. Alignment of CDR3 sequences to IMGT reference sequences was used to assign V, D and J gene segments. For a sequence to be retained, a match of at least six nucleotides was required to both a V gene segment and a J gene segment. Rearrangements were classified as productive when the CDR3 lacked stop codons and remained in frame with V and J, and all other rearrangements were classified as non-productive. CDR3 was defined by IMGT convention, running from the second conserved V-encoded cysteine to the conserved J-encoded phenylalanine. The earlier analysis of about 640 of the donors excluded any sequence lacking an unambiguous match to a single V gene segment. An earlier analysis of approximately 590 of the donors classified V segments as functional when productive rearrangements were above 56.7% and as segregating when the standard deviation between donors was above 5%. A statistical classification framework was built for diagnosing cytomegalovirus status from the catalog of TCR beta chain sequences. V and J gene assignment, in a later analysis, came from comparing TCR nucleotide sequences with IMGT/GENE-DB human TR gene sequences. A later analysis assigned CDR3 sequences and most-parsimonious VDJ recombination scenarios with the TCRdist pipeline. A later analysis defined each TCR beta chain by its CDR3 amino acid sequence plus V-gene family, and excluded reads lacking a unique V-gene family. To address suspected cross-contamination and a sequencing artifact, a later analysis removed 592 highly shared, low-generation-probability nucleotide sequences. A later analysis calculated a clonal expansion index for each public chain from normalized within-repertoire ranks of inferred template counts. Generation probabilities in a later analysis came from a VDJ recombination model fitted to out-of-frame rearrangements, and those results were checked against IGoR. Hypergeometric tests were used in a later analysis to score TCR-TCR, TCR-HLA and TCR-CMV co-occurrence, with a repertoire-size bias correction applied to the TCR pairs. False discovery rates were estimated in a later analysis by permuting HLA or CMV assignments 20 times. In a later analysis, co-occurring TCRs were grouped using DBSCAN, with TCRdist sequence similarity added in when clustering inside HLA-allele-positive subsets. Repertoires with fewer than 30,000 or more than 120,000 public chains, plus five repertoires with anomalous nucleotide sharing, were excluded from co-occurrence clustering. TCRdb took over this immuneACCESS table, retaining in-frame rearrangements with V and J assigned. Such tables are incomplete; in checked studies, under half of the missing clones stem from an unresolved V gene, and the remainder is unexplained. V, J and clone size are those of that table, while D and trimming were read from the DNA. This sample lists about 190,000 clones; around 75% were detected once. Approximately 5.4% of the sample rests with the top ten.

The cohort comprised 670 or so healthy bone marrow donors. All cohort members were sampled while nominally healthy, although unrecorded immune exposures were likely present. The donor was CMV seropositive and was included in the group of some 290 seropositive cohort members. A peripheral blood sample was provided by each donor, and peripheral blood mononuclear cells were used for TCR beta sequencing. The Qiagen DNeasy Blood Extraction Kit was used to extract genomic DNA from the blood cell samples. This clone was found once. There is no known antigen for this receptor. Qualities for individual bases were not recorded, and no much larger clone is one base off.

The sequence joins TRBV19 to TRBJ1-1; no D segment can be confidently identified. The source of this sequence is a woman in her thirties in good health and CMV-seropositive. Source material: PBMCs. In nucleotide form, the sequence is TGTGCCAGTAGCCCTAAAGCCCCTGCTAGTAGGGCTTTCTTT. It is translated as CASSPKAPASRAFF.